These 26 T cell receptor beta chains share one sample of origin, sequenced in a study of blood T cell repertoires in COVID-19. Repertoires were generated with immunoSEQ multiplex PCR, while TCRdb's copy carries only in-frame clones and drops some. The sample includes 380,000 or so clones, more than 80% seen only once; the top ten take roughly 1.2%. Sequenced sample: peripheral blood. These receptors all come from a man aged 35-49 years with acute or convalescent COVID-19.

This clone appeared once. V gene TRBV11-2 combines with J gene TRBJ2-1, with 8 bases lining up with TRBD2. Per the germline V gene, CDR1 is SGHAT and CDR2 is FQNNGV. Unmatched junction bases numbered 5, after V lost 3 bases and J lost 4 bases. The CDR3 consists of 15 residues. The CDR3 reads CASSFWAGGYNEQFF. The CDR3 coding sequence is TGTGCCAGCAGCTTTTGGGCGGGGGGTTACAATGAGCAGTTCTTC.

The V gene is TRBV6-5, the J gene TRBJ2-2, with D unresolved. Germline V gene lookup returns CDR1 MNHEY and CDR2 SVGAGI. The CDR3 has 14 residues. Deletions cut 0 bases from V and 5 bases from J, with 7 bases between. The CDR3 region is CASSYSIETGELFF. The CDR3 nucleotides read TGTGCCAGCAGTTACTCGATCGAGACCGGGGAGCTGTTTTTT.

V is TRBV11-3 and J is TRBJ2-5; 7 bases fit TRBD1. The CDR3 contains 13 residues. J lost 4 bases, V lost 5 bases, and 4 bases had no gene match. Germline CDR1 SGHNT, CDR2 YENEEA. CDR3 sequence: CASSMTGIETQYF. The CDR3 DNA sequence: TGTGCCAGCAGCATGACAGGGATAGAGACCCAGTACTTC.

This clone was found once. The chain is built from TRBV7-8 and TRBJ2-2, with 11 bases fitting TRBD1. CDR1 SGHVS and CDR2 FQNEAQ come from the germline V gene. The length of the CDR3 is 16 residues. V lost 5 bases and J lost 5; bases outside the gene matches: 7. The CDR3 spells CASSITGTGGTGELFF. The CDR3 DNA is TGTGCCAGCAGCATCACCGGGACAGGGGGTACCGGGGAGCTGTTTTTT.

This CDR3 is CASSHWDRGLYGYTF. The CDR3 DNA reads as TGTGCCAGCAGCCACTGGGACAGGGGACTCTATGGCTACACCTTC. This chain uses TRBV4-2 with TRBJ1-2, with TRBD1 matching 10 bases. Germline lookup yields CDR1 LGHNA and CDR2 YNFKEQ. The trim removed 3 bases at V and 4 bases at J, leaving 5 bases unmatched. The CDR3 contains 15 residues.

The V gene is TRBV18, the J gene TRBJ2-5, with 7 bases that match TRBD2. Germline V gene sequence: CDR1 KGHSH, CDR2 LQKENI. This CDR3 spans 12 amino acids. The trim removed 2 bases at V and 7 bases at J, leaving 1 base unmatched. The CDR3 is CASSPGEGTQYF. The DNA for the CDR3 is TGTGCCAGCTCACCAGGGGAGGGGACCCAGTACTTC.

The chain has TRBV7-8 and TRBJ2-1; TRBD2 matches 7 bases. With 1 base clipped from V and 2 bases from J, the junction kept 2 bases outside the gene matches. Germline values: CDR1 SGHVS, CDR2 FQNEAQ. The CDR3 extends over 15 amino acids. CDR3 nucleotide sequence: TGTGCCAGCAGCTTAGGCGGGAGCGCCTACAATGAGCAGTTCTTC. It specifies CASSLGGSAYNEQFF.

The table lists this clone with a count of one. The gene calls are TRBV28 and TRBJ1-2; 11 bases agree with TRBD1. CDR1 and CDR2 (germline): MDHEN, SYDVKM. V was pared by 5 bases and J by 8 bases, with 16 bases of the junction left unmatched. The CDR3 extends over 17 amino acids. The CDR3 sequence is CASSLTPFGTGGLGYTF. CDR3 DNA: TGTGCCAGCAGTCTCACTCCGTTTGGGACAGGGGGTCTGGGCTACACCTTC.

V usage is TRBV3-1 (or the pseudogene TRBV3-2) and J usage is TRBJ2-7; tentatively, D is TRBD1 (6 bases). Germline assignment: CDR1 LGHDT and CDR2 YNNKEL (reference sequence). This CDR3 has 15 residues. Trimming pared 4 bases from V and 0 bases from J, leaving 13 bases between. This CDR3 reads CASSPRDNPSYEQYF. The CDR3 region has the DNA TGTGCCAGCAGCCCCCGGGACAATCCCTCCTACGAGCAGTACTTC.

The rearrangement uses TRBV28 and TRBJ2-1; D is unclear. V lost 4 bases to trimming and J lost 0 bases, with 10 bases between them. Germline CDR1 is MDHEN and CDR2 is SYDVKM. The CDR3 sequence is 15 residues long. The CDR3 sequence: CASSSTEYSYNEQFF. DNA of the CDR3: TGTGCCAGCAGTTCGACGGAGTACTCCTACAATGAGCAGTTCTTC.

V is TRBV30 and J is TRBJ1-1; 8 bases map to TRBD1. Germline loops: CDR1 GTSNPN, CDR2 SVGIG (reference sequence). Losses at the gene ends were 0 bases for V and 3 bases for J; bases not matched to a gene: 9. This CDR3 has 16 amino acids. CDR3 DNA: TGTGCCTGGAGTGTACCCCGGACAGGGCCACACACTGAAGCTTTCTTT. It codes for CAWSVPRTGPHTEAFF.

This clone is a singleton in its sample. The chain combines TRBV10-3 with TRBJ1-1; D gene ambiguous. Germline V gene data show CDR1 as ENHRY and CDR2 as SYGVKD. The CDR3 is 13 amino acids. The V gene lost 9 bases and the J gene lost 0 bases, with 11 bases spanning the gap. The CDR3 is CAITAAVNTEAFF. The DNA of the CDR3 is TGTGCCATTACCGCGGCAGTGAACACTGAAGCTTTCTTT.

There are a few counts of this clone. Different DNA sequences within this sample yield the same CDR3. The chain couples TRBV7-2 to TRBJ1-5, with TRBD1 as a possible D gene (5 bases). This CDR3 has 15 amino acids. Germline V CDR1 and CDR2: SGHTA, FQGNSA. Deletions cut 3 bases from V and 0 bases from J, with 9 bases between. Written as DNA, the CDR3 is TGTGCCAGCAGCTTTACAGGTTATAGCAATCAGCCCCAGCATTTT. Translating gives CASSFTGYSNQPQHF.

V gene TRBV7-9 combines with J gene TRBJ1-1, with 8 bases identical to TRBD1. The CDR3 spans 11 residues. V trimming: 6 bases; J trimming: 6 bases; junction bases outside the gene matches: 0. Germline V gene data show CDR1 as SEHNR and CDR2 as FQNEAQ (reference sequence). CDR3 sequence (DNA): TGTGCCAGCAGACAGGGGGCTGAAGCTTTCTTT. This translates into CASRQGAEAFF. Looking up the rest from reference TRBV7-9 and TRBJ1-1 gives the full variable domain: DTGVSQNPRHKITKRGQNVTFRCDPISEHNRLYWYRQTLGQGPEFLTYFQNEAQLEKSRLLSDRFSAERPKGSFSTLEIQRTEQGDSAMYLCASRQGAEAFFGQGTRLTVV.

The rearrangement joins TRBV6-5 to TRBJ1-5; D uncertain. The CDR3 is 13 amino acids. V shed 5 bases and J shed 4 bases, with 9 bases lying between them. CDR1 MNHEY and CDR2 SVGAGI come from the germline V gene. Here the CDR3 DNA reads TGTGCCAGCAGTCTAGAGTTAAATCAGCCCCAGCATTTT. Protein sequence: CASSLELNQPQHF.

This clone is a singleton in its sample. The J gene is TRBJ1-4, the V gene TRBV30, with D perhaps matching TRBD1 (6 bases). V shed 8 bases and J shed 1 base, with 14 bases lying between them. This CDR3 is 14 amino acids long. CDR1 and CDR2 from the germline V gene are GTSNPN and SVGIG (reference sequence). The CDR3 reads CAVTGPGTNEKLFF. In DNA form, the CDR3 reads TGTGCCGTGACAGGTCCTGGAACTAATGAAAAACTGTTTTTT.

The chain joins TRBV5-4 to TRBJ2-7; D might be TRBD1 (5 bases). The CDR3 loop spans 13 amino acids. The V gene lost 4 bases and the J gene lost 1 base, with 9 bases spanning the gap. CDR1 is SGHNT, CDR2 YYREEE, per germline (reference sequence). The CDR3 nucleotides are TGTGCCAGCAGCGTGAGACAGTCCTACGAGCAGTACTTC. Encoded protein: CASSVRQSYEQYF.

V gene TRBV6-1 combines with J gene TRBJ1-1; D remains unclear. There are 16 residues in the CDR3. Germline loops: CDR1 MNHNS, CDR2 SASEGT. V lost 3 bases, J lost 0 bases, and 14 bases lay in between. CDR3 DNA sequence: TGTGCCAGCAGTGAGGAGAGTGTTTCTCTGAACACTGAAGCTTTCTTT. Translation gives CASSEESVSLNTEAFF.

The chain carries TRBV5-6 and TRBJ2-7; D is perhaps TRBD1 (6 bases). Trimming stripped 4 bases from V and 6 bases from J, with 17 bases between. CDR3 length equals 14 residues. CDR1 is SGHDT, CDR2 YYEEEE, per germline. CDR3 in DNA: TGTGCCAGCAGCCAAACAGGGTTCGCGGTCGAGCAGTACTTC. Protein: CASSQTGFAVEQYF.

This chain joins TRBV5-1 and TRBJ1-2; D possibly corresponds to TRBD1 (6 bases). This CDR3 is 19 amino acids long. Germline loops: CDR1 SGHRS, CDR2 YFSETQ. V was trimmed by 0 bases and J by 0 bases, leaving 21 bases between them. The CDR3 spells CASSLDLGATSWANYGYTF. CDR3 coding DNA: TGCGCCAGCAGCTTGGATCTGGGGGCAACGTCGTGGGCTAACTATGGCTACACCTTC.

The CDR3: CASKGQVYGYTF. The CDR3, as DNA: TGTGCCAGCAAGGGACAGGTCTATGGCTACACCTTC. This chain connects TRBV28 to TRBJ1-2, with 8 bases fitting TRBD1. V was pared by 7 bases and J by 4 bases, with 2 bases of the junction left unmatched. The CDR3 extends over 12 amino acids. Germline V gene sequence: CDR1 MDHEN, CDR2 SYDVKM.

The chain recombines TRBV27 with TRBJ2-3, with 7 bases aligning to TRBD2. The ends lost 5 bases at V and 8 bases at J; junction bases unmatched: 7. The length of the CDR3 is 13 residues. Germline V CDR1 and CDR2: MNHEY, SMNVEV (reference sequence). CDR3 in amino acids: CASSLAEYGTQYF. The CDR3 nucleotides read TGTGCCAGCAGTCTAGCGGAATACGGTACGCAGTATTTT.

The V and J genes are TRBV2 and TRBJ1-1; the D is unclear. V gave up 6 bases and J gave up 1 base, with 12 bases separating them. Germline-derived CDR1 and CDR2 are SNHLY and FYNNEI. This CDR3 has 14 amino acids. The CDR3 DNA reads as TGTGCCAGCAGAAGGGAGATGAGGAACACTGAAGCTTTCTTT. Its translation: CASRREMRNTEAFF.

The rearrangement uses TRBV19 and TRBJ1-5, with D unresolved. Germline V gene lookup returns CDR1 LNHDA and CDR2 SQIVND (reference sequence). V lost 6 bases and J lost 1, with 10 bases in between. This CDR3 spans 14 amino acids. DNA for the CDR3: TGTGCCAGTAGCGGGGTAAACAGCAATCAGCCCCAGCATTTT. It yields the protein CASSGVNSNQPQHF.

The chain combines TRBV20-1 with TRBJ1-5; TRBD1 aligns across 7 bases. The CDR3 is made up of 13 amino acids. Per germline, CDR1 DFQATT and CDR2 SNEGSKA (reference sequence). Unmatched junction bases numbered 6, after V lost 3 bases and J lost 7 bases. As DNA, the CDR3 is TGCAGTGCTAGTCAGACAGGGAGGCAGCCCCAGCATTTT. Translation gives CSASQTGRQPQHF.

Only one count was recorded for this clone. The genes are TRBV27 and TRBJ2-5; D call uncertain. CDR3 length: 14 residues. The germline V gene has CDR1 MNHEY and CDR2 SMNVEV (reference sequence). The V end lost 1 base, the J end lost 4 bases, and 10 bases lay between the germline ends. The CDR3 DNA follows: TGTGCCAGCAGTTTATGGCTAGGAGCAGAGACCCAGTACTTC. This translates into CASSLWLGAETQYF.